The present entry profiles one T cell receptor (beta chain) with its context. As every portion of the isolated RNA was reverse transcribed, the sequencing read expressed TCRB transcripts. Measured with immunoSEQ multiplex PCR; TCRdb has only the in-frame clones, and not every one. This table holds roughly 310,000 clones, 9.5% to 11% found once. This record belongs to a study of beta chain features in type 1 diabetes. Germline loops: CDR1 SGHDN, CDR2 FVKESK. The V segment lost 6 bases and the J segment 4 bases; nucleotides outside the gene matches: 5. The CDR3 totals 13 residues. The chain employs TRBV14 and TRBJ1-2; TRBD1 aligns across 7 bases. The source of this sequence is a woman aged 25 to 45 in good health. The sample taken for sequencing was naive CD4+ T cells from blood. DNA of the CDR3: TGTGCCAGCAGGCGAGGGACAGCCTATGGCTACACCTTC. Its translation: CASRRGTAYGYTF.